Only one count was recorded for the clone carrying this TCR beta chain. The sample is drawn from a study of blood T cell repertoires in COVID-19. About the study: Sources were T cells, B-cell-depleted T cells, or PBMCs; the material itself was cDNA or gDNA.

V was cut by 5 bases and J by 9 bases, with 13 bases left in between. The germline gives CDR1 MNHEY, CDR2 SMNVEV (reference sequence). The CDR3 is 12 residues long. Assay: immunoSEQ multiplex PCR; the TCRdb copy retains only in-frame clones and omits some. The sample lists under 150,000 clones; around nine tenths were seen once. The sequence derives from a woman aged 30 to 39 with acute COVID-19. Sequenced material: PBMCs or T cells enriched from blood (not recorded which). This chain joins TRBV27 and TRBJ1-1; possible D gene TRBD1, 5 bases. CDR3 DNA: TGTGCCAGCAGTGACCTGGGGGGGAAAGCTTTCTTT. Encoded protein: CASSDLGGKAFF.